The next 32 T cell receptor beta chains were all read from a single sample in a study of shared clonotypes between healthy human individuals. Sequenced by immunoSEQ multiplex PCR; TCRdb stores in-frame clones only, minus some. Of about 480,000 clones listed, 60% to 80% were seen once; the top ten hold around 12%. Sequencing used PBMCs. These receptors were collected from a woman in her thirties or forties in good health. Some clones in this sample may be carry-over from other donors' samples.

The rearrangement links TRBV6-1 to TRBJ2-1; D gene ambiguous. This CDR3 has 15 residues. Germline V gene lookup returns CDR1 MNHNS and CDR2 SASEGT. The V and J ends lost 6 bases and 2 bases respectively, with 14 bases between them. CDR3 nucleotide sequence: TGTGCCAGCAGCCTGAGCAATTCCCCCTACAATGAGCAGTTCTTC. Protein: CASSLSNSPYNEQFF.

This rearrangement joins TRBV27 to TRBJ1-6, with 11 bases fitting TRBD1. Looked up from germline, CDR1 is MNHEY and CDR2 is SMNVEV (reference sequence). CDR3 length: 16 amino acids. Trimming cost V 6 bases and J 9 bases; bases outside gene matches: 10. CDR3 sequence (DNA): TGTGCCAGCAGATGGACAGGGGGCGACTTCACTTCACCCCTCCACTTT. Translated, it gives CASRWTGGDFTSPLHF.

The genes are TRBV7-3 and TRBJ1-1; no reliable D call. CDR1 is SGHTA, CDR2 FQGTGA, per germline. This CDR3 has 13 amino acids. Trimming pared 2 bases from V and 7 bases from J, leaving 11 bases between. CDR3 sequence (DNA): TGTGCCAGCAGCTTAGACCCTCAGATTGAAGCTTTCTTT. It is translated as CASSLDPQIEAFF. Full variable domain (remainder filled in from reference TRBV7-3 and TRBJ1-1): GAGVSQTPSNKVTEKGKYVELRCDPISGHTALYWYRQSLGQGPEFLIYFQGTGAADDSGLPNDRFFAVRPEGSVSTLKIQRTERGDSAVYLCASSLDPQIEAFFGQGTRLTVV.

The CDR3 coding sequence is TGTGCCAGCACCGTTTCGGTCGGGGGGGCGCGTGAAAAACTGTTTTTT. Encoded protein: CASTVSVGGAREKLFF. The chain carries TRBV28 and TRBJ1-4; D is perhaps TRBD1 (6 bases). The ends were cut back, 7 bases at V and 7 bases at J, with 22 bases in the middle. Germline V gives CDR1 MDHEN, CDR2 SYDVKM. The CDR3 has 16 amino acids.

By share, this clone counts as medium-sized. The same CDR3 is also encoded by other DNA sequences in this sample. The chain employs TRBV27 and TRBJ1-5, with D possibly being TRBD1 (6 bases). CDR1 and CDR2 from the germline V gene are MNHEY and SMNVEV (reference sequence). The ends were cut back, 5 bases at V and 3 bases at J, with 17 bases in the middle. The CDR3 consists of 16 residues. The CDR3 coding sequence is TGTGCCAGCAGTGCTTTTAGCACAGGGTTCAATCAGCCCCAGCATTTT. Translating it yields CASSAFSTGFNQPQHF.

V usage is TRBV2 and J usage is TRBJ2-1; 7 positions match TRBD1. Germline V gene data show CDR1 as SNHLY and CDR2 as FYNNEI. Trimming at V came to 4 bases and at J to 4 bases, leaving 7 bases not matched to a gene. This CDR3 contains 15 residues. CDR3 amino acids: CASSAGTAMYNEQFF. Written as DNA, the CDR3 is TGTGCCAGCAGTGCCGGGACAGCAATGTACAATGAGCAGTTCTTC.

This clone was observed a single time. The CDR3 here is CASSPSAGGAYNEQFF. DNA for the CDR3: TGTGCCAGCAGCCCTAGCGCGGGAGGGGCCTACAATGAGCAGTTCTTC. The chain uses TRBV7-9 and TRBJ2-1; 9 bases map to TRBD2. Per the germline V gene, CDR1 is SEHNR and CDR2 is FQNEAQ (reference sequence). This CDR3 is built from 16 residues. J lost 2 bases, V lost 5 bases, and 7 bases had no gene match.

The chain combines TRBV2 with TRBJ2-3; 12 bases fit TRBD2. The germline gives CDR1 SNHLY, CDR2 FYNNEI. V was pared by 0 bases and J by 4 bases, with 2 bases of the junction left unmatched. The CDR3 loop spans 16 amino acids. The CDR3 bases are TGTGCCAGCAGTGAAGCGGCTAGCGGGGGGGCAGATACGCAGTATTTT. The encoded protein is CASSEAASGGADTQYF. The variable domain in full, with the rest retrieved from reference TRBV2 and TRBJ2-3, is EPEVTQTPSHQVTQMGQEVILRCVPISNHLYFYWYRQILGQKVEFLVSFYNNEISEKSEIFDDQFSVERPDGSNFTLKIRSTKLEDSAMYFCASSEAASGGADTQYFGPGTRLTVL.

The chain joins TRBV7-6 to TRBJ2-2; 9 nucleotides agree with TRBD1. Germline V gene data show CDR1 as SGHVS and CDR2 as FNYEAQ. This CDR3 is built from 15 residues. The V segment lost 7 bases and the J segment 5 bases; nucleotides outside the gene matches: 8. Here the CDR3 reads CASTSGTGRTGELFF. The CDR3 coding sequence is TGTGCCAGCACCTCCGGGACAGGGAGGACCGGGGAGCTGTTTTTT.

The rearrangement uses TRBV11-1 and TRBJ2-7; 8 bases fit TRBD1. Germline V gene lookup returns CDR1 SGHAT and CDR2 FQDESV (reference sequence). V trimming: 5 bases; J trimming: 1 base; junction bases outside the gene matches: 7. This CDR3 contains 15 residues. CDR3 bases: TGTGCCAGCAGCCCTTCCCGACAGGGGTCCTACGAGCAGTACTTC. Amino acids: CASSPSRQGSYEQYF.

The chain has TRBV28 and TRBJ2-7; D is perhaps TRBD2 (5 bases). The CDR3 runs 15 residues. The V and J ends lost 4 bases and 6 bases respectively, with 19 bases between them. Per the germline V gene, CDR1 is MDHEN and CDR2 is SYDVKM. In DNA, the CDR3 is TGTGCCAGCAGTTCCCCCAGTGAGGGTTGGAGCGAGCAGTACTTC. Protein sequence: CASSSPSEGWSEQYF. The whole variable domain, remainder taken from reference TRBV28 and TRBJ2-7, is DVKVTQSSRYLVKRTGEKVFLECVQDMDHENMFWYRQDPGLGLRLIYFSYDVKMKEKGDIPEGYSVSREKKERFSLILESASTNQTSMYLCASSSPSEGWSEQYFGPGTRLTVT.

The gene calls are TRBV7-3 and TRBJ2-2, with TRBD2 identical over 8 bases. This CDR3 contains 16 residues. CDR1 SGHTA and CDR2 FQGTGA come from the germline V gene. V shed 1 base, J shed 4 bases, and the junction held 5 bases outside the gene matches. The CDR3 DNA reads as TGTGCCAGCAGCTTAAATCGCGCGGGAGGCACCGGGGAGCTGTTTTTT. It translates to CASSLNRAGGTGELFF.

J is TRBJ1-3 and V is TRBV7-8, with 8 positions matching TRBD1. The CDR3 is 14 residues long. V lost 4 bases, J lost 2 bases, and 1 base stayed unmatched. The germline CDR1 and CDR2 sequences are SGHVS and FQNEAQ. The CDR3 nucleotides are TGTGCCAGCAGCTCGGACAGGGCTGGAAACACCATATATTTT. Translating gives CASSSDRAGNTIYF.

The chain links TRBV11-2 to TRBJ1-3; D unclear. This CDR3 is 15 amino acids long. Per the germline V gene, CDR1 is SGHAT and CDR2 is FQNNGV. Trimming took 0 bases from V and 4 from J, leaving 10 bases between them. CDR3 coding DNA: TGTGCCAGCAGCTTAGACGGGAGATCCGGAAACACCATATATTTT. Amino acid sequence: CASSLDGRSGNTIYF.

Only a few counts were recorded for this clone. This chain links TRBV9 with TRBJ1-2; D remains ambiguous. Trimming took off 0 bases at V and 2 bases at J, with 14 bases between the two ends. The germline V gene has CDR1 SGDLS and CDR2 YYNGEE. This CDR3 has 16 residues. DNA for the CDR3: TGTGCCAGCAGCGTAGGAGCCAGCCACCTAAACTATGGCTACACCTTC. Protein: CASSVGASHLNYGYTF.

V usage is TRBV7-2 and J usage is TRBJ1-2, with D perhaps matching TRBD1 (5 bases). V gave up 3 bases and J gave up 3 bases, with 8 bases separating them. Germline lookup yields CDR1 SGHTA and CDR2 FQGNSA. The CDR3 has 13 residues. As DNA, the CDR3 is TGTGCCAGCAGCTTTTCAGGGCACTATGGCTACACCTTC. This gives the protein CASSFSGHYGYTF. Full variable domain (missing parts from reference TRBV7-2 and TRBJ1-2): GAGVSQSPSNKVTEKGKDVELRCDPISGHTALYWYRQSLGQGLEFLIYFQGNSAPDKSGLPSDRFSAERTGGSVSTLTIQRTQQEDSAVYLCASSFSGHYGYTFGSGTRLTVV.

The chain employs TRBV6-6 and TRBJ2-6; D remains ambiguous. The V gene's germline CDR1 is MNHNY and CDR2 SVGAGI (reference sequence). The CDR3 totals 12 residues. Trimming shortened V by 6 bases and J by 4 bases, and 4 bases separated the two germline ends. This CDR3 reads CASSGGANVLTF. Here the CDR3 DNA reads TGTGCCAGCAGCGGGGGGGCCAACGTCCTGACTTTC.

V and J are TRBV19 and TRBJ2-7; D is perhaps TRBD1 (6 bases). The CDR3 runs 13 residues. V lost 3 bases, J lost 2 bases, and 8 bases lay in between. Germline V gene lookup returns CDR1 LNHDA and CDR2 SQIVND (reference sequence). The CDR3 coding sequence is TGTGCCAGTAGTATGGACAGAACCTACGAGCAGTACTTC. Protein: CASSMDRTYEQYF.

The CDR3 DNA follows: TGTGCCAGCAGTTTAGACGCGGGACGCACAGATACGCAGTATTTT. Translating it yields CASSLDAGRTDTQYF. The chain carries TRBV28 and TRBJ2-3; tentative D call: TRBD2 (6 bases). CDR3 length: 15 residues. CDR1 and CDR2 from the germline V gene are MDHEN and SYDVKM. V shed 2 bases and J shed 1 base, with 10 bases lying between them. Full variable domain (missing parts from reference TRBV28 and TRBJ2-3): DVKVTQSSRYLVKRTGEKVFLECVQDMDHENMFWYRQDPGLGLRLIYFSYDVKMKEKGDIPEGYSVSREKKERFSLILESASTNQTSMYLCASSLDAGRTDTQYFGPGTRLTVL.

This chain uses TRBV7-9 with TRBJ2-7; D is possibly TRBD1 or TRBD2 (5 bases each). The CDR3 runs to 14 residues. Between the trimmed V and J ends, which lost 9 bases and 2 bases, there was a span of 17 bases. Germline V gene sequence: CDR1 SEHNR, CDR2 FQNEAQ (reference sequence). This CDR3 reads CASGGWADAYEQYF. The DNA of the CDR3 is TGTGCCAGTGGGGGATGGGCAGATGCCTACGAGCAGTACTTC.

J is TRBJ2-7 and V is TRBV5-1, with 7 bases lining up with TRBD2. Unmatched junction bases numbered 10, after V lost 0 bases and J lost 7 bases. CDR3 length: 15 amino acids. From germline, CDR1 is SGHRS and CDR2 YFSETQ. CDR3 DNA: TGCGCCAGCAGCTTGGATAGGCGGGAGATCCAAGAGCAGTACTTC. Its translation is CASSLDRREIQEQYF.

The CDR3 is CASRLTGRTEAFF. For the CDR3, the DNA is TGTGCCAGCAGGTTAACAGGGCGCACTGAAGCTTTCTTT. The rearrangement uses TRBV5-5 and TRBJ1-1; a possible D gene is TRBD1 (6 bases). V was cut by 5 bases and J by 4 bases, with 12 bases left in between. The germline gives CDR1 SGHKS, CDR2 YYEKEE (reference sequence). The CDR3 contains 13 residues. The full variable domain, its missing parts supplied by reference TRBV5-5 and TRBJ1-1, is DAGVTQSPTHLIKTRGQQVTLRCSPISGHKSVSWYQQVLGQGPQFIFQYYEKEERGRGNFPDRFSARQFPNYSSELNVNALLLGDSALYLCASRLTGRTEAFFGQGTRLTVV.

V usage is TRBV14 and J usage is TRBJ1-1; no definite D call. This CDR3 comprises 13 residues. Germline values: CDR1 SGHDN, CDR2 FVKESK. Trimming stripped 1 base from V and 2 bases from J, with 5 bases between. This chain's CDR3 is CASSQVRNTEAFF. CDR3 in DNA: TGTGCCAGCAGCCAAGTCCGAAACACTGAAGCTTTCTTT.

This chain uses TRBV6-5 with TRBJ1-5; unclear D gene. The V end was cut by 7 bases, the J end by 4 bases, with 11 bases between. Germline V gene sequence: CDR1 MNHEY, CDR2 SVGAGI. The CDR3 contains 13 residues. CDR3 DNA sequence: TGTGCCAGCACCCCCTACCCAAATCAGCCCCAGCATTTT. Translation gives CASTPYPNQPQHF.

This clone has more than one count but fewer than ten. This chain links TRBV5-4 with TRBJ1-2; 7 bases line up with TRBD1. V dropped 3 bases and J dropped 6; count of bases not matched to a gene: 5. The CDR3 is 13 amino acids. Per the germline V gene, CDR1 is SGHNT and CDR2 is YYREEE (reference sequence). The CDR3 DNA sequence: TGTGCCAGCAGCTCGGGACAGTTGAATGGCTACACCTTC. Its protein product is CASSSGQLNGYTF.

The chain joins TRBV7-2 to TRBJ2-4, with D perhaps matching TRBD2 (5 bases). CDR1 and CDR2 from the germline V gene are SGHTA and FQGNSA. There are 13 residues in the CDR3. V was trimmed by 3 bases and J by 4 bases, leaving 7 bases between them. The CDR3, as DNA: TGTGCCAGCAGCTTCACGGGGAAAAACATTCAGTACTTC. Its translation is CASSFTGKNIQYF.

In this sample, this clone turned up a few times. The J gene is TRBJ2-2, the V gene TRBV25-1; D not resolved. Trimming cost V 6 bases and J 0 bases, with 8 bases left between them. CDR1 is MGHDK, CDR2 SYGVNS, per germline. The CDR3 covers 14 residues. CDR3 loop: CASSGLTNTGELFF. In nucleotides, the CDR3 is TGTGCCAGCAGCGGGTTGACGAACACCGGGGAGCTGTTTTTT.

The CDR3 spells CASSPLAGVGEQFF. Here the CDR3 DNA reads TGTGCCAGCAGCCCCCTAGCGGGAGTAGGTGAGCAGTTCTTC. The V call is TRBV13, the J call TRBJ2-1, with TRBD2 matching over 10 bases. CDR1 is PRHDT, CDR2 FYEKMQ, per germline (reference sequence). The J segment lost 9 bases and the V segment lost 5 bases, leaving 7 bases of the junction unmatched. The CDR3 is 14 residues long.

V is TRBV7-2 and J is TRBJ1-3, with TRBD1 as a possible D gene (5 bases). With 0 bases removed from V and 0 bases from J, the gap between germline ends came to 9 bases. The CDR3 has 16 amino acids. Germline assignment: CDR1 SGHTA and CDR2 FQGNSA. Here the CDR3 reads CASSLAGDVSGNTIYF. The DNA of the CDR3 is TGTGCCAGCAGCTTAGCGGGGGACGTCTCTGGAAACACCATATATTTT.

The genes are TRBV4-2 and TRBJ2-1, with D perhaps matching TRBD2 (5 bases). Trimming took 0 bases from V and 4 from J, leaving 10 bases between them. In germline, CDR1 is LGHNA, CDR2 YNFKEQ. The CDR3 loop spans 15 amino acids. CDR3 sequence: CASSQDILVYNEQFF. The CDR3 DNA reads as TGTGCCAGCAGCCAAGATATACTAGTTTACAATGAGCAGTTCTTC.

The chain links TRBV5-1 to TRBJ2-6; either TRBD1 or TRBD2 may supply D (5 bases each). The CDR3 runs 15 residues. The V gene lost 4 bases and the J gene lost 4 bases, with 12 bases spanning the gap. Germline CDR1 and CDR2: SGHRS and YFSETQ. In DNA form, the CDR3 reads TGCGCCAGCAGCGGGGGTGGGTCAGGGGCCAACGTCCTGACTTTC. Translated, it gives CASSGGGSGANVLTF.

The chain couples TRBV27 to TRBJ2-7; 11 bases agree with TRBD2. The CDR3 runs 16 residues. V was clipped by 6 bases and J by 4 bases; unmatched bases: 11. CDR1 and CDR2 (germline): MNHEY, SMNVEV (reference sequence). In DNA form, the CDR3 reads TGTGCCAGCAGAGGACTAGCGGGTCCCCGGGATTACGAGCAGTACTTC. Translation: CASRGLAGPRDYEQYF.